Listed below are T cell receptor beta chains from one sample, sequenced in a study of blood T cell repertoires in COVID-19. Here immunoSEQ multiplex PCR was the method, and the copy in TCRdb shows in-frame clones only, minus some. The sample contains some 300,000 clones, approximately 86% of which appear only once. The specimen was peripheral blood. The receptors come from a woman aged 65 to 85 with COVID-19, enrolled during active disease. Each CDR3 is given with its conserved first and last residue. The D gene is left open where the match is weak. A clone size is listed for some rows: how often the clone was seen (once, few, many), or a class if it is expanded.

v_call	d_call	cdr3_length	j_call	clone_size	cdr3_aa	cdr3_nt
TRBV27	NA	16	TRBJ1-2	NA	CASSPLPPGTNYGYTF	TGTGCCAGCAGTCCCCTACCTCCGGGGACTAACTATGGCTACACCTTC
TRBV19	NA	19	TRBJ2-1	NA	CASSPWLGGIPEYYNEQFF	TGTGCCAGTAGTCCGTGGTTAGGCGGGATTCCCGAATATTACAATGAGCAGTTCTTC
TRBV7-9	NA	13	TRBJ1-2	NA	CASSLQSGYGYTF	TGTGCCAGCAGCCTGCAATCAGGCTATGGCTACACCTTC
TRBV5-4	TRBD2	17	TRBJ2-2	NA	CASSFGLAGGFTGELFF	TGTGCCAGCAGCTTCGGACTAGCGGGGGGGTTTACCGGGGAGCTGTTTTTT
TRBV12-3/TRBV12-4	NA	12	TRBJ2-1	NA	CASSFWLDEQFF	TGTGCCAGCAGTTTCTGGCTCGATGAGCAGTTCTTC
TRBV27	TRBD1	13	TRBJ2-7	NA	CASSLGTGYEQYF	TGTGCCAGCAGTTTGGGGACAGGCTACGAGCAGTACTTC
TRBV27	TRBD1	14	TRBJ1-5	few	CASSKTGSDQPQHF	TGTGCCAGCAGTAAGACAGGGTCGGATCAGCCCCAGCATTTT
TRBV30	NA	10	TRBJ2-2	NA	CAWRRGGLFF	TGTGCCTGGAGAAGAGGGGGGCTGTTTTTT
TRBV2	NA	11	TRBJ1-1	NA	CASMQGSAAFF	TGTGCCAGCATGCAGGGGTCGGCAGCTTTCTTT
TRBV15	TRBD2	15	TRBJ2-2	few	CATNSGGPNTGELFF	TGTGCGACCAATAGCGGGGGACCTAACACCGGGGAGCTGTTTTTT
TRBV6-5	NA	15	TRBJ1-2	NA	CASSYSGGARYGYTF	TGTGCCAGCAGTTACTCGGGGGGTGCGCGCTATGGCTACACCTTC
TRBV18	NA	17	TRBJ1-1	NA	CASSPPSYVGSNTEAFF	TGTGCCAGCTCACCCCCAAGCTACGTCGGTAGCAACACTGAAGCTTTCTTT
TRBV30	TRBD1	13	TRBJ1-1	NA	CAWSTGTGAAAFF	TGTGCCTGGAGCACCGGGACAGGGGCTGCAGCTTTCTTT
TRBV7-8	NA	14	TRBJ1-1	NA	CASTHPGLYAEAFF	TGTGCCAGCACCCACCCTGGGCTATATGCTGAAGCTTTCTTT
TRBV19	TRBD1	14	TRBJ1-2	NA	CASKLTGQGYGYTF	TGTGCCAGTAAATTGACAGGGCAAGGCTATGGCTACACCTTC
TRBV5-1	NA	13	TRBJ1-1	NA	CASSLGGNTEAFF	TGCGCCAGCAGCTTGGGCGGGAACACTGAAGCTTTCTTT
TRBV24-1	TRBD1	15	TRBJ2-1	NA	CATRSGTASYNEQFF	TGTGCCACCAGGTCCGGGACAGCCTCCTACAATGAGCAGTTCTTC
TRBV3-1/TRBV3-2	NA	15	TRBJ1-3	NA	CASSRGPVSGNTIYF	TGTGCCAGCAGCCGCGGCCCGGTTTCTGGAAACACCATATATTTT
TRBV2	NA	12	TRBJ2-3	NA	CASSSTSDTQYF	TGTGCCAGCAGTTCGACTAGTGATACGCAGTATTTT
TRBV5-6	TRBD2	15	TRBJ2-7	NA	CASSSLSGGAYEQYF	TGTGCCAGCAGCTCCCTTAGCGGGGGGGCCTACGAGCAGTACTTC
TRBV11-3	NA	16	TRBJ2-7	NA	CASSLEQGGGSYEQYF	TGTGCCAGCAGCTTAGAACAGGGTGGGGGATCCTACGAGCAGTACTTC
TRBV3-1/TRBV3-2	TRBD2	17	TRBJ2-5	once	CASSQGASGWPRETQYF	TGTGCCAGCAGCCAAGGGGCTAGCGGGTGGCCGCGAGAGACCCAGTACTTC
TRBV7-9	NA	14	TRBJ2-5	NA	CASSLVGRQETQYF	TGTGCCAGCAGCTTAGTGGGGAGGCAAGAGACCCAGTACTTC
TRBV10-3	TRBD1	13	TRBJ2-7	NA	CAIRGTASYEQYF	TGTGCCATCAGGGGGACAGCCTCCTACGAGCAGTACTTC
TRBV5-6	NA	16	TRBJ2-7	NA	CASSLFKRGFSYEQYF	TGTGCCAGCAGCTTGTTCAAAAGGGGCTTCTCCTACGAGCAGTACTTC
TRBV14	NA	15	TRBJ1-6	NA	CASSQDSGINSPLHF	TGTGCCAGCAGCCAAGATTCAGGGATTAATTCACCCCTCCACTTT
TRBV7-6	NA	16	TRBJ2-6	NA	CASSPGTVPGANVLTF	TGTGCCAGCAGCCCAGGCACGGTCCCGGGGGCCAACGTCCTGACTTTC
TRBV7-2	NA	13	TRBJ2-1	NA	CASSPWGDNEQFF	TGTGCCAGCAGCCCTTGGGGGGATAATGAGCAGTTCTTC
TRBV7-9	TRBD1	14	TRBJ1-2	NA	CASSWTGGNYGYTF	TGTGCCAGCAGTTGGACAGGGGGTAACTATGGCTACACCTTC
TRBV27	TRBD1	16	TRBJ2-2	NA	CASSSLRTGIPGELFF	TGTGCCAGCAGTTCGTTAAGGACAGGGATTCCCGGGGAGCTGTTTTTT
TRBV29-1	TRBD1	14	TRBJ1-2	NA	CSVGTGEAVSGYTF	TGCAGCGTTGGGACAGGCGAGGCCGTGAGTGGCTACACCTTC
TRBV7-6	TRBD1	16	TRBJ2-3	once	CASSLFPSGQTDTQYF	TGTGCCAGCAGCTTATTCCCTTCGGGACAGACAGATACGCAGTATTTT